This TCR beta chain comes out of a study of T cells in Graves' hyperthyroidism and ophthalmopathy. Template material for amplifying TCR beta CDR3 regions consisted of RNA transcripts. The HTBI primer set served for first-round RT-PCR of the TCR CDR3. In TCRdb, the multiplex PCR reads were re-called with MiXCR into one record per CDR3 protein. Here the sample spans roughly 700,000 distinct CDR3 sequences, 30% to 40% being singletons. On this clonotype itself: The conserved final phenylalanine or tryptophan is absent from the CDR3, which likely points to a read error.

The CDR3 is 13 residues long. Germline assignment: CDR1 SGHDN and CDR2 FVKESK. The V gene lost 1 base and the J gene lost 5 bases, with 6 bases spanning the gap. Specimen: blood. This sequence was found in a woman between 40 and 55 years old with Graves' hyperthyroidism. The chain carries TRBV14 and TRBJ1-5; no clear D. The CDR3 bases are TGTGCCAGCAGCCAAGTTAGTGATCAGCCCCAGCATCTT. It is translated as CASSQVSDQPQHL.